This TCR beta chain was identified during a study of T cells after posttransplantation cyclophosphamide. Concerning this clone itself: Antigen unknown.

TCRdb's copy holds only in-frame clones and misses some; the assay was immunoSEQ multiplex PCR. The sample consists of about 15,000 clones, 80% to 90% of them appearing once. CDR1 is SEHNR and CDR2 is FQNEAQ in the germline V gene (reference sequence). CDR3 length equals 14 residues. The germline V and J ends were trimmed by 4 bases and 6 bases, with 15 bases remaining between them. Methotrexate plus calcineurin inhibitor accompanied controls' myeloablative marrow transplants; sampling was 1 year later. General observations from the study: Later blood repertoires were often dominated by clones from the donor CD8+ memory compartment. Recipient CMV seropositivity and CMV reactivation strongly tracked TRB clonality.

The sequence was collected from a male patient in his fifties who received an allogeneic stem cell transplant from an unrelated donor, was CMV-positive, and had chronic GVHD only. T cells may partly derive from the graft donor. The rearrangement uses TRBV7-9 and TRBJ1-2; D call uncertain. The specimen comprised PBMCs, sampled after an allogeneic stem cell transplant with a calcineurin inhibitor and methotrexate. The CDR3 nucleotides read TGTGCCAGCAGCTCAATGGCAGGCGTGGATGGCTACACCTTC. The encoded protein is CASSSMAGVDGYTF.